Each of the 11 T cell receptor beta chains below was sequenced from the same sample in a study of blood T cell repertoires in COVID-19. Repertoires were generated with immunoSEQ multiplex PCR, while TCRdb's copy carries only in-frame clones and drops some. The table shows some 200,000 clones, with 86% occurring only once. Sequenced: peripheral blood. The receptor source for this set is a woman aged 80 or over in a cohort sampled during active or convalescent COVID-19.

The rearrangement joins TRBV5-5 to TRBJ2-7, with TRBD2 matching over 8 bases. The CDR3 contains 14 residues. The junction had 3 bases not matched to a gene; V was cut back by 4 bases and J by 0 bases. Per germline, CDR1 SGHKS and CDR2 YYEKEE (reference sequence). This CDR3 reads CASSPGTSSYEQYV. CDR3 sequence (DNA): TGTGCCAGCAGCCCTGGGACTAGCTCCTACGAGCAGTACGTC.

The chain links TRBV3-1 (or the pseudogene TRBV3-2) to TRBJ1-1; 7 positions match TRBD1. V gave up 2 bases and J gave up 6 bases; unmatched junction bases: 6. This CDR3 spans 14 amino acids. The germline V gene encodes CDR1 LGHDT and CDR2 YNNKEL (reference sequence). In DNA, the CDR3 is TGTGCCAGCAGCCAATTTAGGGGGCTTTCTGAAGCTTTCTTT. Its protein product is CASSQFRGLSEAFF.

The chain combines TRBV7-2 with TRBJ2-7; unclear D gene. V dropped 5 bases and J dropped 2 bases, with 13 bases sitting between them. The CDR3 totals 14 residues. Germline CDR1 and CDR2: SGHTA and FQGNSA. CDR3 region: CASSPGGQAYEQYF. As DNA, the CDR3 is TGTGCCAGCAGCCCCGGTGGGCAAGCCTACGAGCAGTACTTC.

V is TRBV7-9 and J is TRBJ1-2, with D maybe TRBD1 (5 bases). V dropped 5 bases and J dropped 3 bases, with 19 bases sitting between them. The germline V gene has CDR1 SEHNR and CDR2 FQNEAQ (reference sequence). This CDR3 spans 16 amino acids. CDR3 DNA: TGTGCCAGCAGCCGTCTAGTGGGGCCCCTCGACTATGGCTACACCTTC. Protein: CASSRLVGPLDYGYTF.

The chain has TRBV10-3 and TRBJ1-1; 7 bases are shared with TRBD1. CDR3 length: 15 residues. V trimming: 7 bases; J trimming: 0 bases; junction bases outside the gene matches: 8. CDR1 is ENHRY and CDR2 is SYGVKD in the germline V gene. CDR3 coding DNA: TGTGCCATCAAATGGGACAGCAACCTGAACACTGAAGCTTTCTTT. Its translation: CAIKWDSNLNTEAFF.

In its sample, this clone was seen once. This chain links TRBV7-6 with TRBJ2-3; D possibly corresponds to TRBD1 (5 bases). V was cut by 2 bases and J by 2 bases, with 11 bases left in between. CDR1 and CDR2 (germline): SGHVS, FNYEAQ. The CDR3 runs 15 residues. CDR3 sequence (DNA): TGTGCCAGCAGCTTATTAGACAGCTCCACAGATACGCAGTATTTT. Translated, it gives CASSLLDSSTDTQYF.

The chain links TRBV3-1 (or the pseudogene TRBV3-2) to TRBJ2-1; possibly TRBD1 for D (5 bases). Trimming shortened V by 3 bases and J by 5 bases, and 8 bases separated the two germline ends. The length of the CDR3 is 13 residues. CDR1 and CDR2 from the germline V gene are LGHDT and YNNKEL (reference sequence). The CDR3 is CASSQLDNNEQFF. Written as DNA, the CDR3 is TGTGCCAGCAGCCAGCTGGACAACAATGAGCAGTTCTTC.

This chain joins TRBV19 and TRBJ1-1; no clear D. CDR1 and CDR2 (germline): LNHDA, SQIVND (reference sequence). The length of the CDR3 is 15 residues. V lost 5 bases and J lost 4, with 17 bases in between. The CDR3 region has the DNA TGTGCCAGTAGTTCCCGACCGGTCTCAGGCACTGAAGCTTTCTTT. Translating it yields CASSSRPVSGTEAFF. Filled out from reference TRBV19 and TRBJ1-1, the complete variable domain reads DGGITQSPKYLFRKEGQNVTLSCEQNLNHDAMYWYRQDPGQGLRLIYYSQIVNDFQKGDIAEGYSVSREKKESFPLTVTSAQKNPTAFYLCASSSRPVSGTEAFFGQGTRLTVV.

The chain couples TRBV27 to TRBJ2-5, with 10 bases identical to TRBD1. This CDR3 is 16 amino acids long. After removal of 5 bases from V and 2 bases from J, the junction contained 8 bases not matched to a gene. The germline V gene has CDR1 MNHEY and CDR2 SMNVEV (reference sequence). For the CDR3, the DNA is TGTGCCAGCAGTAACCGACAGGGGGCTGGGCAAGAGACCCAGTACTTC. Its protein product is CASSNRQGAGQETQYF.

V and J are TRBV30 and TRBJ1-4; D is unclear. The germline V gene has CDR1 GTSNPN and CDR2 SVGIG (reference sequence). The CDR3 sequence is 11 residues long. V gave up 2 bases and J gave up 8 bases, with 6 bases separating them. The CDR3 DNA follows: TGTGCCTGGAGTTCCCGGGAAAAACTGTTTTTT. Its protein is CAWSSREKLFF.

The chain carries TRBV5-1 and TRBJ2-3; TRBD2 agrees at 7 bases. The CDR3 loop spans 14 amino acids. Per germline, CDR1 SGHRS and CDR2 YFSETQ. With 8 bases clipped from V and 0 bases from J, the junction kept 6 bases outside the gene matches. The CDR3 loop reads CASASGPSTDTQYF. CDR3 DNA: TGCGCCAGTGCTAGCGGCCCTAGCACAGATACGCAGTATTTT.